The 4 T cell receptor beta chains reported below all come from one sample, sequenced in a study of regulatory T cells in long-lasting Graves disease (dated by TCRdb to about 2021). Preparation of the library involved multiplex PCR. TCRdb names Illumina HiSeq 4000 as the instrument used. CDR3 regions were amplified by Arm-PCR with iRepertoire HTBI primers to construct TCR beta libraries. Using fastp trimming at Q25 and MiXCR clonotype assembly, TCRdb reanalyzed the public sequencing data and kept in-frame beta chains. All rows with the same CDR3 protein become a single entry with the most common DNA and genes. This sample has more than 400,000 distinct CDR3 sequences in its table, and roughly 15% of those were observed once. 12% of the sample goes to the ten largest clones. The sample's time point, from its label and the paper: newly diagnosed GD, antithyroid drugs for less than 3 months. For both TCR sequencing and RNA sequencing, RNA was extracted from PBMCs in TRIzol.

These data are also associated with another study on T cells in Graves' hyperthyroidism and ophthalmopathy.

The sequencing here drew on peripheral blood mononuclear cells (PBMCs), taken at new diagnosis, from a patient treated with antithyroid drugs. These receptors were obtained from a man between 40 and 49 years old with Graves disease. Donor details come from another sample of the same person, matched by shared clones.

This clonotype was counted at least ten times. The V gene is TRBV28, the J gene TRBJ2-7; 7 bases are shared with TRBD1. Germline CDR1 and CDR2: MDHEN and SYDVKM. With 5 bases clipped from V and 6 bases from J, the junction kept 10 bases outside the gene matches. The CDR3 is 14 residues long. This chain's CDR3 is CASSITGDGSEQYF. DNA of the CDR3: TGTGCCAGCAGTATAACAGGGGATGGGAGCGAGCAGTACTTC.

The chain couples TRBV27 to TRBJ1-5; 7 bases agree with TRBD1. V dropped 6 bases and J dropped 7; count of bases not matched to a gene: 6. The V gene's germline CDR1 is MNHEY and CDR2 SMNVEV (reference sequence). The CDR3 has 13 amino acids. The CDR3 here is CASRRTGEQPQHF. The CDR3 nucleotides are TGTGCCAGCAGGAGGACAGGTGAGCAGCCCCAGCATTTT.

This clonotype appeared many times. CDR3 DNA: TGTGCCAGCAGCCTCTGGGAGTACGAGCAGTACTTC. Translation: CASSLWEYEQYF. V and J are TRBV11-2 and TRBJ2-7, with a possible D match to TRBD2 (5 bases). This CDR3 region has 12 residues. V was cut by 5 bases and J by 4 bases, with 9 bases left in between. Germline V gives CDR1 SGHAT, CDR2 FQNNGV.

This clonotype was picked up a small number of times. J is TRBJ2-2 and V is TRBV29-1; 8 bases are a match to TRBD2. The germline V gene has CDR1 SQVTM and CDR2 ANQGSEA. This CDR3 has 13 amino acids. The ends lost 7 bases at V and 7 bases at J; junction bases unmatched: 8. The CDR3 loop reads CSAPGGELGELFF. Written as DNA, the CDR3 is TGCAGCGCCCCCGGGGGGGAACTCGGGGAGCTGTTTTTT.